This T cell receptor (beta chain) was observed in a study of regulatory T cells in long-lasting Graves disease. Arm-PCR of CDR3 regions and iRepertoire HTBI primers were the basis on which TCR beta libraries were built. TCRdb reprocessed the multiplex PCR reads via MiXCR and lists one record per CDR3 protein. This sample has almost 350,000 distinct CDR3 sequences; about 20% occur once, and the top ten carry roughly 29%. Notes on the study in general: Those with persistent Graves' had less TCR diversity than newly diagnosed patients.

The germline CDR1 and CDR2 sequences are MNHNS and SASEGT. The CDR3 has 16 amino acids. V gave up 4 bases and J gave up 2 bases, with 15 bases separating them. Time point reported: persistent/refractory GD, antithyroid drugs over 5 years with positive TRAb. RNA extracted from PBMCs served as the sequencing template. Tubes containing EDTA received approximately 9.8 milliliters of drawn peripheral blood. Comments on this clonotype: Its antigen remains unidentified.

This sequence joins TRBV6-1 and TRBJ2-1; D is tentatively TRBD1 or TRBD2 (5 bases each). Specimen: peripheral blood mononuclear cells (PBMCs), collected when the disease was refractory, from a patient treated with antithyroid drugs. The receptor's source is a female donor with Graves disease. The chain's CDR3 is CASSGGGGSAYNEQFF. DNA of the CDR3: TGTGCCAGCAGTGGTGGTGGGGGATCGGCCTACAATGAGCAGTTCTTC.